The rows below give T cell receptor beta chains drawn from one sample of a study of shared clonotypes between healthy human individuals. Sequencing was performed with immunoSEQ multiplex PCR; in TCRdb, only in-frame clones are kept and a portion is missing. The data show some 1 million clones, about 80% seen once. Material for sequencing was memory CD4+ T cells sorted from blood. The receptors derive from a man between 18 and 35 years old in good health. Both conserved end residues are part of each CDR3. A D gene is named only where the DNA matches it firmly. Not every row has a clone size; where given, it reads once, few, many or a size class.

j_call d_call v_call clone_size cdr3_aa cdr3_nt
TRBJ2-2 TRBD1 TRBV6-5 - CASRGTGSSGELFF TGTGCCAGCAGGGGGACAGGTTCTTCCGGGGAGCTGTTTTTT
TRBJ1-6 - TRBV9 - CASSPLGDLNSPLHF TGTGCCAGCAGCCCACTAGGGGATTTGAATTCACCCCTCCACTTT
TRBJ2-7 TRBD1 TRBV6-5 - CASSPTGKGYEQYF TGTGCCAGCAGTCCGACAGGGAAAGGCTACGAGCAGTACTTC
TRBJ1-5 - TRBV19 - CASDRGVAPISPQHF TGTGCCAGCGACCGCGGGGTAGCCCCTATCTCGCCCCAGCATTTT
TRBJ1-5 TRBD1 TRBV19 - CASSPSTGNQPQHF TGTGCCAGTAGTCCATCGACAGGGAATCAGCCCCAGCATTTT
TRBJ2-2 TRBD1 TRBV6-1 - CASSEWRTGVGGELFF TGTGCCAGCAGTGAATGGCGGACAGGGGTGGGCGGGGAGCTGTTTTTT
TRBJ2-5 TRBD2 TRBV7-9 - CASSLGAGGPEETQYF TGTGCCAGCAGCTTAGGGGCGGGAGGGCCGGAAGAGACCCAGTACTTC
TRBJ2-3 TRBD2 TRBV4-1 - CASSQIAGGHGTDTQYF TGCGCCAGCAGCCAGATAGCGGGAGGACATGGCACAGATACGCAGTATTTT
TRBJ1-3 - TRBV5-3 - CARSFTCPIRNTIYF TGTGCCAGAAGCTTTACCTGCCCTATTAGAAACACCATATATTTT
TRBJ2-5 TRBD1 TRBV10-3 once CAISESGIGTGAETQYF TGTGCCATCAGTGAGTCTGGGATCGGGACAGGGGCCGAGACCCAGTACTTC
TRBJ2-1 TRBD2 TRBV28 - CASSLGGVGNEQFF TGTGCCAGCAGTTTAGGGGGGGTCGGCAATGAGCAGTTCTTC
TRBJ2-1 TRBD2 TRBV11-2 - CASSLAANEQFF TGTGCCAGCAGCCTAGCGGCGAATGAGCAGTTCTTC
TRBJ2-7 - TRBV7-2 - CASSQAPPTVRAGEQYF TGTGCCAGCAGCCAGGCCCCCCCAACAGTGAGGGCTGGCGAGCAGTACTTC
TRBJ2-7 - TRBV27 - CASGSYYEQYF TGTGCCAGCGGGTCCTACTACGAGCAGTACTTC
TRBJ1-4 TRBD1 TRBV15 - CATSRGWGTDTNEKLFF TGTGCCACCAGCAGAGGATGGGGGACAGATACTAATGAAAAACTGTTTTTT
TRBJ1-2 TRBD1 TRBV6-6 - CASSYSRTGGGYTF TGTGCCAGCAGTTACTCGAGAACAGGGGGGGGCTACACCTTC
TRBJ1-1 - TRBV11-3 - CASSPGGAGGTEAFF TGTGCCAGCAGCCCCGGGGGCGCTGGGGGCACTGAAGCTTTCTTT
TRBJ1-1 - TRBV13 - CASSFGGLNTEAFF TGTGCCAGCAGCTTCGGGGGTTTGAACACTGAAGCTTTCTTT
TRBJ2-3 TRBD2 TRBV5-1 - CASSQVAGGPADTQYF TGCGCCAGCAGCCAAGTAGCGGGAGGGCCCGCAGATACGCAGTATTTT
TRBJ2-7 - TRBV30 - CAWSGLHEQYF TGTGCCTGGAGTGGCCTTCACGAGCAGTACTTC
TRBJ2-7 - TRBV5-1 - CASSGHGGEMQYF TGCGCCAGCAGCGGGCATGGTGGGGAGATGCAGTACTTC
TRBJ2-3 - TRBV19 - CASTTGYTDTQYF TGTGCCAGTACCACAGGGTACACAGATACGCAGTATTTT
TRBJ2-2 TRBD1 TRBV29-1 - CSVDRTGLTGELFF TGCAGCGTCGACCGGACAGGGCTAACCGGGGAGCTGTTTTTT
TRBJ2-7 - TRBV28 - CASRQTPYEQYF TGTGCCAGCAGGCAGACCCCCTACGAGCAGTACTTC
TRBJ2-5 - TRBV5-1 - CASSLGQGGGETQYF TGCGCCAGCAGCTTGGGTCAGGGAGGTGGAGAGACCCAGTACTTC
TRBJ2-5 TRBD2 TRBV7-2 - CASSLDARGEETQYF TGTGCCAGCAGCTTAGACGCGCGGGGGGAAGAGACCCAGTACTTC
TRBJ2-1 - TRBV6-6 - CASSPRVGANNEQFF TGTGCCAGCAGCCCCCGGGTAGGGGCTAACAATGAGCAGTTCTTC
TRBJ1-1 - TRBV19 - CASSIGFLAEAFF TGTGCCAGTAGTATCGGTTTTTTGGCTGAAGCTTTCTTT
TRBJ1-1 TRBD1 TRBV14 few CASSQVGGRTEAFF TGTGCCAGCAGCCAAGTAGGGGGCAGGACTGAAGCTTTCTTT
TRBJ2-1 - TRBV9 - CASSEAWGSSYNEQFF TGTGCCAGCAGCGAGGCGTGGGGGAGCTCCTACAATGAGCAGTTCTTC
TRBJ1-2 TRBD1 TRBV6-6 - CASSYSGQPNYGYTF TGTGCCAGCAGTTACTCGGGACAGCCTAACTATGGCTACACCTTC
TRBJ2-1 - TRBV18 - CASSPLGPGTEKIQQFF TGTGCCAGCTCACCACTTGGTCCCGGGACTGAGAAGATTCAACAGTTCTTC
TRBJ1-2 - TRBV7-8 - CASSLAGNYGYTF TGTGCCAGCAGCTTAGCTGGGAACTATGGCTACACCTTC
TRBJ1-2 TRBD1 TRBV5-6 few CASSLTGGGYGYTF TGTGCCAGCAGCTTGACAGGGGGAGGCTATGGCTACACCTTC
TRBJ1-3 - TRBV5-1 - CASSIGGSGNTIYF TGCGCCAGCAGTATCGGGGGAAGTGGAAACACCATATATTTT
TRBJ2-7 - TRBV9 - CASSVAMGGYEQYF TGTGCCAGCAGCGTAGCAATGGGGGGATACGAGCAGTACTTC
TRBJ2-7 - TRBV7-8 - CASSLALARSYEQYF TGTGCCAGCAGCTTAGCTCTGGCGAGGTCCTACGAGCAGTACTTC
TRBJ1-4 - TRBV30 - CAWSVQGGAEKLFF TGTGCCTGGAGTGTACAGGGAGGTGCTGAAAAACTGTTTTTT
TRBJ2-5 TRBD1 TRBV7-2 - CASSLERTGSETQYF TGTGCCAGCAGCCTAGAGCGGACAGGGAGTGAGACCCAGTACTTC
TRBJ2-3 - TRBV18 - CASSPWSDTQYF TGTGCCAGCTCACCATGGTCAGATACGCAGTATTTT
TRBJ2-2 - TRBV2 - CASSSTGYTGELFF TGTGCCAGCAGCTCAACAGGGTACACCGGGGAGCTGTTTTTT
TRBJ2-1 TRBD2 TRBV28 - CASRLAGSYNEQFF TGTGCCAGCAGGTTAGCGGGGTCCTACAATGAGCAGTTCTTC
TRBJ1-5 - TRBV10-3 - CAISDSNQPQHF TGTGCCATCAGCGACAGTAATCAGCCCCAGCATTTT
TRBJ1-1 - TRBV5-6 few CASTLQGRQNTEAFF TGTGCCAGCACACTACAGGGACGCCAGAACACTGAAGCTTTCTTT
TRBJ2-7 - TRBV18 - CASSPPAAYEQYF TGTGCCAGCTCACCACCGGCAGCATACGAGCAGTACTTC
TRBJ2-1 - TRBV13 - CASSFPVVPADNEQFF TGTGCCAGCAGCTTCCCGGTGGTACCGGCGGACAATGAGCAGTTCTTC
TRBJ2-6 - TRBV7-3 - CASTYSGANVLTF TGTGCCAGCACCTACTCTGGGGCCAACGTCCTGACTTTC
TRBJ1-2 - TRBV18 few CASSPTTTKEPNYGYTF TGTGCCAGCTCACCAACCACGACAAAGGAACCTAACTATGGCTACACCTTC
TRBJ1-5 - TRBV6-6 few CASSRGRGKGQPQHF TGTGCCAGCAGCCGGGGGAGGGGGAAGGGTCAGCCCCAGCATTTT
TRBJ2-3 - TRBV5-4 - CASSTRTDTQYF TGTGCCAGCAGCACCCGTACAGATACGCAGTATTTT
TRBJ1-1 TRBD1 TRBV10-3 few CAISGTGGRAFF TGTGCCATCAGCGGGACAGGGGGGCGAGCTTTCTTT
TRBJ1-4 TRBD1 TRBV15 - CATSRDLTGGILFF TGTGCCACCAGCAGAGATCTGACAGGGGGCATACTGTTTTTT
TRBJ2-7 - TRBV7-2 few CASSFSAKASYEQYF TGTGCCAGCAGCTTCTCAGCGAAGGCCTCCTACGAGCAGTACTTC
TRBJ2-3 TRBD2 TRBV5-6 - CASSLVGLAGAGRADTQYF TGTGCCAGCAGCTTGGTGGGACTAGCGGGAGCAGGTCGTGCAGATACGCAGTATTTT
TRBJ1-6 TRBD1 TRBV5-1 - CASSADRGKSPLHF TGCGCCAGCAGCGCGGACAGGGGGAAATCACCCCTCCACTTT
TRBJ2-7 TRBD1 TRBV18 - CASSPLTGQRVDEQYF TGTGCCAGCTCACCCTTGACAGGGCAAAGGGTCGACGAGCAGTACTTC
TRBJ2-5 TRBD2 TRBV9 - CASSVATGGETQYF TGTGCCAGCAGCGTAGCTACGGGAGGAGAGACCCAGTACTTC
TRBJ2-5 TRBD2 TRBV18 - CASSPRIAGGGETQYF TGTGCCAGCTCACCGCGGATAGCGGGAGGTGGAGAGACCCAGTACTTC